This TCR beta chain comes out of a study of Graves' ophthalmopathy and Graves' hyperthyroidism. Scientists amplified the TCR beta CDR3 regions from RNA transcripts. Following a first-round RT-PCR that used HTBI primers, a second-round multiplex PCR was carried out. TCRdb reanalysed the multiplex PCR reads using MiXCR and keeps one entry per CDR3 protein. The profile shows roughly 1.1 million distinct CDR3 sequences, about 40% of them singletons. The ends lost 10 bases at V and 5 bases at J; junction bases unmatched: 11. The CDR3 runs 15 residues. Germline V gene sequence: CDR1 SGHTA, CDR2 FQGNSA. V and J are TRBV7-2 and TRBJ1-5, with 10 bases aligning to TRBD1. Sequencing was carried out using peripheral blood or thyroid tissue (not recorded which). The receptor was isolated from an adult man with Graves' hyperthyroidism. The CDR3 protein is CAKGQGEGRDQPQHF. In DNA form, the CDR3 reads TGTGCCAAAGGACAGGGGGAGGGTCGGGATCAGCCCCAGCATTTT.